The next 11 T cell receptor beta chains were all read from a single sample in a study of response to subunit inactivated influenza vaccine. TCRdb analysed the RT-PCR reads with MiXCR anew, one entry per CDR3 protein. This sample carries about 540,000 distinct CDR3 sequences, less than 25% of them seen once, and the ten largest clones take 2.5% to 3%. These data were likewise used in another study, on T cells expressing NK-cell markers. This second study notes: In generating TCR beta cDNA, 5'RACE template switching with UMIs was used.

This sample comprised CD4+ T cells sorted from PBMCs, obtained 11 to 12 days after vaccination. The receptors here all came from a man between 50 and 59 years old who received an inactivated influenza vaccine.

The sample holds a few counts of this clonotype. The rearrangement links TRBV20-1 to TRBJ1-1; TRBD1 matches at 8 bases. With 0 bases clipped from V and 5 bases from J, the junction kept 8 bases outside the gene matches. The CDR3 runs to 15 residues. Germline V gene sequence: CDR1 DFQATT, CDR2 SNEGSKA (reference sequence). The CDR3 bases are TGCAGTGCTAGAGATCCCGGACAGGGTGATACTGAAGCTTTCTTT. This translates into CSARDPGQGDTEAFF.

This clonotype was picked up a small number of times. The chain recombines TRBV19 with TRBJ2-1; TRBD2 agrees at 8 bases. Germline trimming cut 0 bases from V and 2 bases from J; bases unmatched to any gene: 3. Germline CDR1 and CDR2: LNHDA and SQIVND (reference sequence). This CDR3 region has 16 residues. The CDR3 is CASSIEVAGTYNEQFF. DNA of the CDR3: TGTGCCAGTAGTATAGAGGTAGCGGGAACCTACAATGAGCAGTTCTTC.

The genes are TRBV5-1 and TRBJ2-7; no clear D gene. Germline CDR1 and CDR2: SGHRS and YFSETQ. The CDR3 totals 16 residues. V lost 4 bases to trimming and J lost 3 bases, with 20 bases between them. CDR3 sequence: CASSPDPTGVVYEQYF. CDR3 sequence (DNA): TGCGCCAGCAGCCCAGACCCGACTGGAGTAGTCTACGAGCAGTACTTC.

This clonotype was recorded a few times. The chain combines TRBV20-1 with TRBJ2-7, with 12 bases matching TRBD2. The ends lost 0 bases at V and 8 bases at J; junction bases unmatched: 5. The CDR3 length is 14 residues. The germline CDR1 and CDR2 sequences are DFQATT and SNEGSKA (reference sequence). This chain's CDR3 is CSARDGLAGPQQYF. The CDR3 nucleotides are TGCAGTGCTAGAGATGGACTAGCGGGGCCTCAGCAGTACTTC.

This sequence joins TRBV6-2 or TRBV6-3 and TRBJ2-3, with 7 bases that match TRBD2. The CDR3 runs 13 residues. The junction had 7 bases not matched to a gene; V was cut back by 9 bases and J by 4 bases. Germline CDR1 MNHEY, CDR2 SVGEGT. The CDR3 sequence: CASRFGGADTQYF. The CDR3, as DNA: TGTGCCAGTCGTTTTGGGGGGGCAGATACGCAGTATTTT.

The chain uses TRBV12-3 or TRBV12-4 and TRBJ1-1, with a possible D match to TRBD1 (6 bases). V was shortened by 5 bases and J by 4 bases, with 14 bases between the two germline ends. There are 14 residues in the CDR3. CDR3 in DNA: TGTGCCAGCAGTCGAACAGGGCTGGGCACTGAAGCTTTCTTT. It codes for CASSRTGLGTEAFF.

This clonotype was picked up a small number of times. The V gene is TRBV2, the J gene TRBJ2-1; tentatively, D is TRBD2 (5 bases). The germline CDR1 and CDR2 sequences are SNHLY and FYNNEI. Trimming removed 6 bases from V and 0 bases from J, with 9 bases in between. CDR3 length equals 14 residues. The DNA for the CDR3 is TGTGCCAGCAGGCGAGGGCCCTCCTACAATGAGCAGTTCTTC. This translates into CASRRGPSYNEQFF.

This clonotype was detected only a few times. The chain links TRBV11-2 to TRBJ1-2, with 9 bases identical to TRBD1. The ends lost 5 bases at V and 4 bases at J; junction bases unmatched: 8. The germline V gene has CDR1 SGHAT and CDR2 FQNNGV. The CDR3 has 15 residues. CDR3 nucleotides: TGTGCCAGCAGCGCCTCACAGGGGGCAGGCTATGGCTACACCTTC. It is translated as CASSASQGAGYGYTF.

V usage is TRBV5-6 and J usage is TRBJ2-6; 8 nucleotides line up with TRBD2. Germline CDR1 and CDR2: SGHDT and YYEEEE. After removal of 4 bases from V and 2 bases from J, the junction contained 11 bases not matched to a gene. The CDR3 spans 18 residues. The CDR3 is CASSRPAGGGTGANVLTF. The CDR3 DNA sequence: TGTGCCAGCAGCCGCCCCGCGGGAGGAGGGACTGGGGCCAACGTCCTGACTTTC.

This chain joins TRBV4-2 and TRBJ2-3; weak D call: TRBD2 (5 bases). CDR3 length: 16 amino acids. Germline V CDR1 and CDR2: LGHNA, YNFKEQ. V was shortened by 0 bases and J by 1 base, with 11 bases between the two germline ends. CDR3 sequence: CASSQERAAGTDTQYF. The CDR3 bases are TGTGCCAGCAGCCAAGAGCGGGCGGCGGGCACAGATACGCAGTATTTT.

This clonotype has just a few counts. The chain uses TRBV6-4 and TRBJ2-7, with 7 bases identical to TRBD2. The V and J ends lost 3 bases and 3 bases, in that order; junction bases with no gene match: 11. The germline gives CDR1 MRHNA, CDR2 SNTAGT. This CDR3 comprises 16 residues. CDR3 region: CASSDRGGEGNYEQYF. In DNA form, the CDR3 reads TGTGCCAGCAGTGATCGTGGCGGGGAGGGAAACTACGAGCAGTACTTC.